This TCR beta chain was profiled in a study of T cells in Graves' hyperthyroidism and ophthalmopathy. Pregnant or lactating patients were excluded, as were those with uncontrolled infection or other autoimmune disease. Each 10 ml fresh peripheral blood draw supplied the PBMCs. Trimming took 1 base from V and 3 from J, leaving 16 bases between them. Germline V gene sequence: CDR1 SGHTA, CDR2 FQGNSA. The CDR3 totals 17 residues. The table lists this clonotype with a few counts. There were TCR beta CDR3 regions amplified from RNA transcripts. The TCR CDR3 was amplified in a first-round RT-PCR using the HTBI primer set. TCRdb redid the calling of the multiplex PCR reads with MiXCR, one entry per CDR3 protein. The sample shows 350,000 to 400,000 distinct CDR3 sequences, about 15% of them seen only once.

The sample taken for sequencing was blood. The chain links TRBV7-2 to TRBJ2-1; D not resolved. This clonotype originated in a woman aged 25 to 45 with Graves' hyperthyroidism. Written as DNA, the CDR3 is TGTGCCAGCAGCTTAGACCCCCCGAGTTCCGTCTACAATGAGCAGTTCTTC. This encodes CASSLDPPSSVYNEQFF.